This T cell receptor beta chain was captured by sequencing in a study of cytotoxic CD8 clonotypes in ibrutinib-treated CLL. Turning to the study itself: By median about 69 months, roughly twelve had progressed and about 14 stayed remitted; responses had been 2 complete and approximately 24 partial.

Notes on this clone: The antigen is not known. The conserved phenylalanine or tryptophan is not found at the CDR3 terminus, so this likely reflects a read error. The limits of the CDR3 on the DNA are not certain, so only TCRdb's listed CDR3 is given.

Study conclusions and caveats: Clonality, elevated at ibrutinib response, dropped back toward baseline at progression.

Clones were read by immunoSEQ multiplex PCR, and TCRdb kept only the in-frame ones, dropping some. The profile covers about 27,000 clones, with 55% to 70% appearing a single time and approximately 53% taken by the ten largest. Cryopreserved PBMCs provided about 2 micrograms of genomic DNA for the TCR beta libraries. The source is a human donor with chronic lymphocytic leukemia. Source: PBMCs, taken after 24 months of ibrutinib treatment.

CDR3 loop: CASSLQVGTGAVI. The gene calls are TRBV4-1 and TRBJ2-4; the table's TRBD1 call for D was not verified on the DNA. Germline values: CDR1 MGHRA, CDR2 YSYEKL. The CDR3 is 13 residues long, ends included.